Listed here is a single T cell receptor beta chain. The time point here: after dendritic cell vaccination, including at tumor progression/relapse. CDR1 and CDR2 (germline): SGHRS, YFSETQ. The V end lost 0 bases, the J end lost 4 bases, and 13 bases lay between the germline ends. The CDR3 totals 15 residues. This entry is derived from a study of glioma-infiltrating T cells after dendritic cell vaccination. Background on the study: Monocyte-derived dendritic cells, cultured approximately 7 days with IL-4 and GM-CSF, were pulsed with autologous tumor lysate. At biweekly intervals, patients got three intradermal dendritic cell vaccine injections.

Here immunoSEQ multiplex PCR was the method, and the copy in TCRdb shows in-frame clones only, minus some. The sample includes around 87,000 clones, around 86% seen only once; the top ten take less than 7.5%. This sequence was found in a human donor with glioblastoma. The input for sequencing was blood, taken after dendritic cell vaccination. This chain joins TRBV5-1 and TRBJ1-1; D is undetermined. The CDR3 nucleotides are TGCGCCAGCAGCTTGGTAGCGGGATCGGGCACTGAAGCTTTCTTT. Its protein product is CASSLVAGSGTEAFF.